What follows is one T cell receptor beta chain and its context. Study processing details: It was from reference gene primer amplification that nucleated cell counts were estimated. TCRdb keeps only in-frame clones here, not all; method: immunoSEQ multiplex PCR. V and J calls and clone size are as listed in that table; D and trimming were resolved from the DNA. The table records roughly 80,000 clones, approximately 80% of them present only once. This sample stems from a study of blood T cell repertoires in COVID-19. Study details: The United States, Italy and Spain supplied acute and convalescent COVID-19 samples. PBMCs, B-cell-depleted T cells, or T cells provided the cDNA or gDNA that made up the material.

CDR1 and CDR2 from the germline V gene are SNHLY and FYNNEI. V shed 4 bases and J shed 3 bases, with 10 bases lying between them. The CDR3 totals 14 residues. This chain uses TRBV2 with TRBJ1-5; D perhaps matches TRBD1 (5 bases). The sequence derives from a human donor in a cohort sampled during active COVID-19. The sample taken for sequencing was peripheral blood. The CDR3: CASSGTGDNQPQHF. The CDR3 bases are TGTGCCAGCAGTGGTACAGGAGACAATCAGCCCCAGCATTTT.